This T cell receptor (beta chain) was retrieved from a study of early T cells in non-severe SARS-CoV-2 infection. At the level of the study: Sequenced bulk RNA came from whole blood that was unsorted, and chains were unpaired.

As regards this clonotype: The antigen remains undetermined.

The CDR3 covers 11 residues. Germline CDR1 DFQATT, CDR2 SNEGSKA (reference sequence). Trimming left V 4 bases short and J 4 bases short, with 5 bases between. Regarding the study as a whole: Sequences matched to VDJdb favored anti-spike CD8 responses, while private and CD4 specificities were missed.

Researchers tagged individual cDNA molecules with unique molecular identifiers. TCRdb re-derived calls from the 5' RACE reads in MiXCR, one entry per CDR3 protein. The data show tens of thousands of distinct CDR3 sequences, with over 8.5% seen just once and roughly 12% held by the top ten. The sample was whole blood. V is TRBV20-1 and J is TRBJ2-1, with unresolved D. The sequence was collected from an adult who was a healthcare worker with PCR-confirmed SARS-CoV-2 infection or an uninfected control (not recorded which). The CDR3 region has the DNA TGCAGTGCTAACTTGTACAATGAGCAGTTCTTC. Translated: CSANLYNEQFF.